This T cell receptor beta chain was observed in a study of Ad26.COV2.S vaccination and SARS-CoV-2 variants. Turning to the study itself: Ad26.COV2.S given intramuscularly, once or twice 56 days apart.

V lost 6 bases to trimming and J lost 3 bases, with 5 bases between them. CDR1 is SGHTA and CDR2 is FQGNSA in the germline V gene. The CDR3 runs to 11 residues. The treatment is: around 19 received Ad26.COV2.S at low or high dose, single or two shots; 5 received placebo; per-sample allocation not given. Day 63 following the first vaccine or placebo injection was when the samples were taken. The method was immunoSEQ multiplex PCR; TCRdb's version includes in-frame clones alone and lacks a portion of them. This sample has roughly 420,000 clones, with 85% to 90% found just once. The origin of this receptor is a person between 18 and 65 years old who received the Ad26.COV2.S COVID-19 vaccine or a placebo. This chain uses TRBV7-2 with TRBJ1-1; no definite D call. The starting material was peripheral blood, obtained in a trial of Ad26.COV2.S vaccine versus placebo. Here the CDR3 reads CASRRYTEAFF. The CDR3 region has the DNA TGTGCCAGCAGGAGGTACACTGAAGCTTTCTTT.